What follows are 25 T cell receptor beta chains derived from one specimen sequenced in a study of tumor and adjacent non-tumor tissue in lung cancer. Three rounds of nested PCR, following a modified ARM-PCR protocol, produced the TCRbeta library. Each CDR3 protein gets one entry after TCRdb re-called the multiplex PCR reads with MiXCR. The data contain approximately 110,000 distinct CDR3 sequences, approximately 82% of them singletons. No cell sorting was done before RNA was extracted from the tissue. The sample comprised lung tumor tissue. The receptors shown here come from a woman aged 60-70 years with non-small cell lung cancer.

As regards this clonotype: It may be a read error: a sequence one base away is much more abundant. This chain's CDR3 is CASSQTPSGYSTQPQHF. DNA for the CDR3: TGCGCCAGCAGCCAAACCCCAAGTGGGTATAGCACTCAGCCCCAGCATTTT. The genes are TRBV4-1 and TRBJ1-5; no definite D call. The CDR3 has 17 residues. Germline loops: CDR1 MGHRA, CDR2 YSYEKL.

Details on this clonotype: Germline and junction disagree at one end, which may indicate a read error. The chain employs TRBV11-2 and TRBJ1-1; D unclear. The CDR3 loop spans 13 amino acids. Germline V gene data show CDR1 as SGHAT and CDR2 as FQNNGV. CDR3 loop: CASSPRSEIEAFF. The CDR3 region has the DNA TGTGCCAGCAGCCCCAGGTCCGAGATTGAAGCTTTCTTC.

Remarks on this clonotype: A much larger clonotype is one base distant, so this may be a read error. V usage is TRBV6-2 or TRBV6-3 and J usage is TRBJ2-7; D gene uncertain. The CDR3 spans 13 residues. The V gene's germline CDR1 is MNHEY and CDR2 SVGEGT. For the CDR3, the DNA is TGTGCCAGCAAGGGTAGCCAGTCCTACGGGCAGTACTTC. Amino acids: CASKGSQSYGQYF.

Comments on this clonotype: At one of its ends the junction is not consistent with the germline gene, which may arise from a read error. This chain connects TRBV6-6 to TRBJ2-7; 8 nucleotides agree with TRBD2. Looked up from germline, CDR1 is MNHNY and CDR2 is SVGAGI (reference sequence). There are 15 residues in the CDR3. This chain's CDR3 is CASSYETSVSYEQYF. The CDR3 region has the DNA TGTGCCAGCAGTTACGAGACTAGCGTTTCCTACGAGCAGTATTTC.

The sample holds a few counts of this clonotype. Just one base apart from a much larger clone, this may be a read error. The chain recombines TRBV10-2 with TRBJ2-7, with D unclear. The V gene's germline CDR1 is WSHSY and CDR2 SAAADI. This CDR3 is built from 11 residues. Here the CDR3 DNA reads TGCACCAGCAGTATTTCCTACGAGCAGTACTTC. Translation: CTSSISYEQYF.

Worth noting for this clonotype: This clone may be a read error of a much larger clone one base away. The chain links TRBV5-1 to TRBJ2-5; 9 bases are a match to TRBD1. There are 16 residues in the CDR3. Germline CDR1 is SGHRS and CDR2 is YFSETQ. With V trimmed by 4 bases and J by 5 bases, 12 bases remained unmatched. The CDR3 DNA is TGCGCCAGCAGCCCTAAGCCGGGGGACAGGGTTGAGACCCAGTACTTC. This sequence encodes CASSPKPGDRVETQYF. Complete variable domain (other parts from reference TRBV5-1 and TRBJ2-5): KAGVTQTPRYLIKTRGQQVTLSCSPISGHRSVSWYQQTPGQGLQFLFEYFSETQRNKGNFPGRFSGRQFSNSRSEMNVSTLELGDSALYLCASSPKPGDRVETQYFGPGTRLLVL.

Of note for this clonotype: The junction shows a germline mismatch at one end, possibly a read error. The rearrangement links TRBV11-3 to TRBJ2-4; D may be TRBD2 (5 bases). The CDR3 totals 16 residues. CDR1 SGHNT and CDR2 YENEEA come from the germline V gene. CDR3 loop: CASSLGPWESKIIQYF. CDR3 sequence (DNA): TGTGCTAGCAGCTTAGGCCCGTGGGAGTCCAAAATCATTCAGTACTTC.

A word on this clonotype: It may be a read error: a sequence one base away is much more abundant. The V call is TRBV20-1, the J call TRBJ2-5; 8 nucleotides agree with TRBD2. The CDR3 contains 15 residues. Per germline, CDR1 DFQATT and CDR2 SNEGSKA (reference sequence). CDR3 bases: TGCGGTGTAACGGACCCCGGGACTAGCCAAGAGACCCAGTACTTC. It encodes CGVTDPGTSQETQYF.

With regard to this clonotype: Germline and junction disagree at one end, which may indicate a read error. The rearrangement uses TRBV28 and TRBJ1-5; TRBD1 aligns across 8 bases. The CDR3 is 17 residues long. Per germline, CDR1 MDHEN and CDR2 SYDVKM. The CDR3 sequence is CAGSSPGTGNSNQPQHF. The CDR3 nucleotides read TGTGCCGGCAGTTCCCCCGGGACAGGAAATAGCAATCAGCCCCAACATTTT.

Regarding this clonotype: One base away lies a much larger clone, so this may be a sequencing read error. CDR3 in amino acids: CASRTDRTGPTGGLFF. CDR3 nucleotide sequence: TGTGCCAGCAGGACCGACCGTACAGGCCCCACCGGGGGGCTGTTTTTT. The genes are TRBV12-3 or TRBV12-4 and TRBJ2-2, with D possibly matching TRBD2 (6 bases). This CDR3 contains 16 residues.

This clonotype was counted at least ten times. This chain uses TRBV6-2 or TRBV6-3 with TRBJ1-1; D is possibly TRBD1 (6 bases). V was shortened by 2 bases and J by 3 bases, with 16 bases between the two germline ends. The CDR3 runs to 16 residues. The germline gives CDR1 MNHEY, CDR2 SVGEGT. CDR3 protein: CASSYLRGRGDTEAFF. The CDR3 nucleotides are TGTGCCAGCAGTTACCTACGGGGGCGAGGGGACACTGAAGCTTTCTTT.

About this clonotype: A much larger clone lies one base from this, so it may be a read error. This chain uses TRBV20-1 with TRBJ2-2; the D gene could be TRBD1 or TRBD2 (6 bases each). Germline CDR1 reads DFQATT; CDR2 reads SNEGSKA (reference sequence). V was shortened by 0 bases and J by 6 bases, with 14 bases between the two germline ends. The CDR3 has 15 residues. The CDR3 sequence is CSAREPQGGAGELFF. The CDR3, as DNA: TGCAGTGCTAGAGAACCACAGGGAGGTGCCGGGGAGCTGTTTTTT.

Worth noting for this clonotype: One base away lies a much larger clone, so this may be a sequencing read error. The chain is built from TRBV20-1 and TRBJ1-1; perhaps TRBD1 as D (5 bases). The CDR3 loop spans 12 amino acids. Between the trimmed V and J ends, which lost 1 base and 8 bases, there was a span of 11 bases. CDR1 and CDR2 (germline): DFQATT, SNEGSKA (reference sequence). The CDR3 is CSARGQFVEAFF. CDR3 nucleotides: TGCAGTGCTAGAGGACAGTTTGTAGAAGCTTTCTTT.

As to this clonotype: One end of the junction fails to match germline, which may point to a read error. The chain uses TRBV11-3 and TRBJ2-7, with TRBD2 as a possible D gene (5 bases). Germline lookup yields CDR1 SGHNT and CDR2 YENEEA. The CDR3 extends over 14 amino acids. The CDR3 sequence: CASSSGTGTYELYF. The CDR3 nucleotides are TGTGCCAGCAGCTCAGGTACGGGAACCTACGAGCTGTACTTC.

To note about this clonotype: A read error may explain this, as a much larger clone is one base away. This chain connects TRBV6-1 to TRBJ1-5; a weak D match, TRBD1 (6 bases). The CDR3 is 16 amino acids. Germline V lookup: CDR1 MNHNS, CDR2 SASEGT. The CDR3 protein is CASNQDRGAGNQPQQF. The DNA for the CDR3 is TGTGCCAGCAATCAAGATCGGGGGGCCGGCAATCAGCCCCAGCAATTT.

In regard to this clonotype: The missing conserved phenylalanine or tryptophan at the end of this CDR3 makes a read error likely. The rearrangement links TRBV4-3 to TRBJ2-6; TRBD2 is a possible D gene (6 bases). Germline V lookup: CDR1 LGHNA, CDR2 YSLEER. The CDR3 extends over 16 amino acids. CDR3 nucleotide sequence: TGCGCCAGTAGCCCAGACTCCGGGGGTGGGGCCAACGTCCTGACTATC. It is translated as CASSPDSGGGANVLTI.

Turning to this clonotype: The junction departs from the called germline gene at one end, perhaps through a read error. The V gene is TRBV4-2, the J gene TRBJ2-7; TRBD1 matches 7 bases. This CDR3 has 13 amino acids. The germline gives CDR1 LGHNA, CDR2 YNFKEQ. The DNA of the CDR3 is TGTGCCAGCAGATTGGGACAGACCTACGTGCAATATTTC. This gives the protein CASRLGQTYVQYF.

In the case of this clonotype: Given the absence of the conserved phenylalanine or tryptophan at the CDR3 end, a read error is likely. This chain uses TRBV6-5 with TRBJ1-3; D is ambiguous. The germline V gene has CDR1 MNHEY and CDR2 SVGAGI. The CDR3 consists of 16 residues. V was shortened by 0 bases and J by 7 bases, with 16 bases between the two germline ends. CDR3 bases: TGTGCCAGCAGTTACTCGCCGGATCCGGTGGTCAACACCATATATTCT. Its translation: CASSYSPDPVVNTIYS.

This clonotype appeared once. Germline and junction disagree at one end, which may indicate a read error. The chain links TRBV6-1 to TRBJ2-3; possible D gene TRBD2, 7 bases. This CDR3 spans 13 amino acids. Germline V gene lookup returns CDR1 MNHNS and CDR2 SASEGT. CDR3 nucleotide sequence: TGTGCCAACAATGGGGGGGACACACATACGCAGTATTTT. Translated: CANNGGDTHTQYF.

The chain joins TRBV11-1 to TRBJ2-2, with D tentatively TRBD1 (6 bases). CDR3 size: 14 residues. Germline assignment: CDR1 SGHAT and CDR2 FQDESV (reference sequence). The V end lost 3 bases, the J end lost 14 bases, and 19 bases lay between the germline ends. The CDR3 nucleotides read TGTGCCAGCAGCTTGGAACAGGGCATCGGGGCACTGTTTTTT. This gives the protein CASSLEQGIGALFF.

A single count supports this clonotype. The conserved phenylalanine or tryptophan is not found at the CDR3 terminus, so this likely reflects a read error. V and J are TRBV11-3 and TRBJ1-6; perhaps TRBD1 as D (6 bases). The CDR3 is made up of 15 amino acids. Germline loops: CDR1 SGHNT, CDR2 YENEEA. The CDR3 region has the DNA TGTACCAGCAGCTTAGAGGACAGATATAATTCACGCCTCCACTAT. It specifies CTSSLEDRYNSRLHY.

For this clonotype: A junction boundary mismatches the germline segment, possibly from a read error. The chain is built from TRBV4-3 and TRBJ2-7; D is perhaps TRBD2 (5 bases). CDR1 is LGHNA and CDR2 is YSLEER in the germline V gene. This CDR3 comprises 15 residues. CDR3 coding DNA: TGCGCCAGCATCCAAGACCCCGGGATAAGAGGCGAGCAGTACTTC. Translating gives CASIQDPGIRGEQYF.

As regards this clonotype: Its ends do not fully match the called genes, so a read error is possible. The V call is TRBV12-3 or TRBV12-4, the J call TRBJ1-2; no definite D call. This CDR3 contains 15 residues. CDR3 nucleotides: TGTGCCAGTCGCCTGGGAAGCGGAGCTAACTATGGCAACACCTTC. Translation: CASRLGSGANYGNTF.

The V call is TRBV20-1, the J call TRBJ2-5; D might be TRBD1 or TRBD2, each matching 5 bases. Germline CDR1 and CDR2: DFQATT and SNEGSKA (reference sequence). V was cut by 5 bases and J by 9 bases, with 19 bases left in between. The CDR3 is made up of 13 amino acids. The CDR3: CSAGGGFPQAQYF. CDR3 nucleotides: TGCAGTGCTGGGGGTGGGTTCCCCCAGGCCCAGTACTTC.

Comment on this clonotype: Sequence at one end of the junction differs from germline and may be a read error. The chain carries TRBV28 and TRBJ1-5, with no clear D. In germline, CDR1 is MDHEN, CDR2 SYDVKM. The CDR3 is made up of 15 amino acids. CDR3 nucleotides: TGTGCCAGCAGTTTAAATGGAGGGAGTCGTCAGTCCCAGCATTTT. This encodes CASSLNGGSRQSQHF.